This is a list of T cell receptor beta chains from one sample in a study of shared T cell receptors in the human thymus. Produced via immunoSEQ multiplex PCR; TCRdb's table is partial and in-frame only. This sample yields approximately 580,000 clones, of which 75% to 85% are seen a single time; roughly 0.013% belongs to the top ten. This sample was shared with a second study, whose subject was human thymus T cells.

Sequencing was performed on thymocytes. Source of these receptors: a boy less than two years old with a congenital heart defect. The CDR3 runs from the conserved cysteine through the conserved F or W. D genes are given only for firm matches. The listing skips clone size in some rows; elsewhere it reads once, few, many or a size class.

TRBV10-1	-	-	TRBJ1-1	TGCGCCAGCAGTGGAAGCTACAACACTGAAGCTTTCTTT	CASSGSYNTEAFF
TRBV10-3	-	once	TRBJ1-1	TGTGCCATCAGGGCCAGGGGCCCTGGGACTGAAGCTTTCTTT	CAIRARGPGTEAFF
TRBV6-1	TRBD1	-	TRBJ2-5	TGTGCCAGCAGTGAGTTTCCAGGGACAGGGAGACAAGAGACCCAGTACTTC	CASSEFPGTGRQETQYF
TRBV7-9	-	once	TRBJ2-7	TGTGCCAGCAGCTGCCGGGACAATAGCTCCTACGAGCAGTACTTT	CASSCRDNSSYEQYF
TRBV27	TRBD1	-	TRBJ1-1	TGTGCCAGCAGTTTATTTTCTCCGCCGGACAGGGGCGAGGACACTGAAGCTTTCTTT	CASSLFSPPDRGEDTEAFF
TRBV7-3	-	-	TRBJ2-2	TGTGCCAGCAGCTTAACGGCGGGTCGGGCGAACACCGGGGAGCTGTTTTTT	CASSLTAGRANTGELFF
TRBV6-5	-	once	TRBJ2-1	TGTGCCAGCAGTTTGGACAGGGACTACAGGAATGAGCAGTTCTTC	CASSLDRDYRNEQFF
TRBV21-1	-	-	TRBJ2-2	TGTGCCAGCAGCAAAGAAGGGACTAGCGGGAGGACAAAGAACACCGGGGAGCTGTTTTTT	CASSKEGTSGRTKNTGELFF
TRBV7-9	TRBD2	-	TRBJ2-2	TGTGCCAGCAGCTTAGGTCTAGCGGGATTCCGGGCCGGGGAGCTGTTTTTT	CASSLGLAGFRAGELFF
TRBV5-4	TRBD2	-	TRBJ2-7	TGTGCCAGCAGCTCAACTAGCGGGGGACACTACGAGCAGTACTTC	CASSSTSGGHYEQYF
TRBV4-1	-	-	TRBJ1-1	TGCGCCAGCAGCCAAGACAGGGGGAACACTGAAGCTTTCTTT	CASSQDRGNTEAFF
TRBV11-2	-	-	TRBJ1-2	TGTGCCAGCAGCCCGCCGGTGAGGGAACATGGCTACACCTTC	CASSPPVREHGYTF
TRBV30	TRBD2	few	TRBJ2-4	TGTGCCTGGAGTGCCCACCGAGCGGGAGGAAACATTCAGTACTTC	CAWSAHRAGGNIQYF
TRBV7-3	-	-	TRBJ1-1	TGTGCCAGCAGCTTAGCGAGGGAATTGAACACTGAAGCTTTCTTT	CASSLARELNTEAFF
TRBV6-5	-	-	TRBJ1-2	TGTGCCAGCAGTTACTCGGCTAGGGGCTATGGCTACACCTTC	CASSYSARGYGYTF
TRBV19	TRBD1	-	TRBJ2-7	TGTGCCAGTAGTGCTCGGACAGGTGATTCCTACGAGCAGTACTTC	CASSARTGDSYEQYF
TRBV5-4	TRBD2	-	TRBJ2-1	TGTGCCAGCAGCTTGGGTTCTGGGACTAGCGGGAGCTTGGATGAGCAGTTCTTC	CASSLGSGTSGSLDEQFF
TRBV5-1	-	-	TRBJ2-1	TGCGCCAGCAGGAAGTTTAGTGCCACCTACTTCGAGCAGTTCTTC	CASRKFSATYFEQFF
TRBV4-1	TRBD2	-	TRBJ2-2	TGCGCCAGCAGCCAGACTAGCCCCGGTACCGGGGAGCTGTTTTTT	CASSQTSPGTGELFF
TRBV6-6	-	-	TRBJ1-5	TGTGCCAGCGGAGGGGACAGCAATCAGCCCCAGCATTTT	CASGGDSNQPQHF
TRBV4-1	-	once	TRBJ1-1	TGCGCCAGCAGCCAAGATGCCGGGGGAAGGAACACTGAAGCTTTCTTT	CASSQDAGGRNTEAFF
TRBV6-5	TRBD1	-	TRBJ1-6	TGTGCCAGCAGTTCAGGGGGCGCGCCCCTCCACTTT	CASSSGGAPLHF